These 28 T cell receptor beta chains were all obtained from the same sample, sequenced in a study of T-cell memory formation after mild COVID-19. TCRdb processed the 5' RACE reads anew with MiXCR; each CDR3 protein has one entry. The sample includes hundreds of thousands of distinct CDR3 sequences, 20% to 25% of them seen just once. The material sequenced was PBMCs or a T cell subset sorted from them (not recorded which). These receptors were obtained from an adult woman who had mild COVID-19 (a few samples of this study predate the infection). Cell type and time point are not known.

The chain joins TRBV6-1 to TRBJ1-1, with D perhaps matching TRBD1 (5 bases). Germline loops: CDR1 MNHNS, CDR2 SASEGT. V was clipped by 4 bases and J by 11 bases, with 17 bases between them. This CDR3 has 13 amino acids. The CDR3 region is CASSVKGALKAFF. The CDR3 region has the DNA TGTGCCAGCAGTGTGAAAGGGGCCCTTAAGGCTTTCTTT.

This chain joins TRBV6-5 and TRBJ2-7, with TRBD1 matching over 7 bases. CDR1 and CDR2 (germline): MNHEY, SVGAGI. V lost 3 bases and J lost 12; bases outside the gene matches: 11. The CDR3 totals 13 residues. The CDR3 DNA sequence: TGTGCCAGCAGTTATGAATTCGAGGACAGGCGGTACTTC. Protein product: CASSYEFEDRRYF.

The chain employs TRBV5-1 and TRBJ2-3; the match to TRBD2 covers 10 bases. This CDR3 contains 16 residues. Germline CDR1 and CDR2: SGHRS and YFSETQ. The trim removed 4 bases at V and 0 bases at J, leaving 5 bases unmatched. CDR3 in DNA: TGCGCCAGCAGCCTATCTAGCGGGAGCAGCACAGATACGCAGTATTTT. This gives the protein CASSLSSGSSTDTQYF.

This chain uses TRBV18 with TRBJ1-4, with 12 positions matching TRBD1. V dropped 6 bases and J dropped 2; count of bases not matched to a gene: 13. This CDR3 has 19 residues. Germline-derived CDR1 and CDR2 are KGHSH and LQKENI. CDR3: CASSPAGQGALRTNEKLFF. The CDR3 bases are TGTGCCAGCTCTCCAGCGGGACAGGGGGCGTTGAGGACTAATGAAAAACTGTTTTTT.

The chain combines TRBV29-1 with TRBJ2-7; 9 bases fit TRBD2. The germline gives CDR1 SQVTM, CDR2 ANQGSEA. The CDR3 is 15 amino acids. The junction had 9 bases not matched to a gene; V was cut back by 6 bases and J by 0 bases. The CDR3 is CSVRGTSSHSYEQYF. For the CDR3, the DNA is TGCAGCGTACGGGGGACTAGCTCCCACTCCTACGAGCAGTACTTC.

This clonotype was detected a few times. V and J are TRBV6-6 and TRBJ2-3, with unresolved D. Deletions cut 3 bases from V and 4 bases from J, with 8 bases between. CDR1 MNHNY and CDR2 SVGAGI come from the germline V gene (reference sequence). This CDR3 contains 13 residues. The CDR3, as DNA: TGTGCCAGCAGTTATGTAGGACCAGATACGCAGTATTTT. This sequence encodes CASSYVGPDTQYF.

The CDR3 protein is CASFWGHPGEQYF. As DNA, the CDR3 is TGTGCCAGCTTTTGGGGCCATCCGGGGGAGCAGTACTTC. The chain recombines TRBV18 with TRBJ2-7; the D gene could be TRBD1 or TRBD2 (5 bases each). V lost 7 bases to trimming and J lost 7 bases, with 17 bases between them. Looked up from germline, CDR1 is KGHSH and CDR2 is LQKENI. CDR3 length: 13 amino acids.

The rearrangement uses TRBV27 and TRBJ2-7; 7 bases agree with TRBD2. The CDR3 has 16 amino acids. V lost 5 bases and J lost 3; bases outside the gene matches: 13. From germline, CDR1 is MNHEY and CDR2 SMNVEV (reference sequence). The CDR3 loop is CASSTTPSGPIYEQYF. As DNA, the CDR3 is TGTGCCAGCAGTACCACCCCTAGCGGACCGATCTACGAGCAGTACTTC.

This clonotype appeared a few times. The CDR3 protein is CASSETSLAAYYEQYF. The DNA of the CDR3 is TGTGCCAGCAGTGAAACCTCACTAGCGGCCTACTACGAGCAGTACTTC. The rearrangement links TRBV2 to TRBJ2-7; TRBD2 aligns across 8 bases. From germline, CDR1 is SNHLY and CDR2 FYNNEI. After removal of 2 bases from V and 3 bases from J, the junction contained 9 bases not matched to a gene. The CDR3 is 16 amino acids.

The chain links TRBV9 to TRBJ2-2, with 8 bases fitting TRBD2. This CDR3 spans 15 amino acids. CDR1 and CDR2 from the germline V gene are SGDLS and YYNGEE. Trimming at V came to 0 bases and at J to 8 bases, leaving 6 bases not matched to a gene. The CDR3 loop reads CASSVATTSAGELFF. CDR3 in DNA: TGTGCCAGCAGCGTAGCTACGACTAGCGCTGGGGAGCTGTTTTTT. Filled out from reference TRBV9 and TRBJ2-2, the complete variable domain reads DSGVTQTPKHLITATGQRVTLRCSPRSGDLSVYWYQQSLDQGLQFLIQYYNGEERAKGNILERFSAQQFPDLHSELNLSSLELGDSALYFCASSVATTSAGELFFGEGSRLTVL.

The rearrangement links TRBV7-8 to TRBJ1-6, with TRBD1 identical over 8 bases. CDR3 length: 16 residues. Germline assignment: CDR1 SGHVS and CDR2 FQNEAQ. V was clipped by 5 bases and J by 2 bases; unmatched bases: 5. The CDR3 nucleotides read TGTGCCAGCAGCCTACAGGGGGGAACCTATAATTCACCCCTCCACTTT. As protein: CASSLQGGTYNSPLHF. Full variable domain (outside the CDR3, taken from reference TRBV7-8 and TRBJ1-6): GAGVSQSPRYKVAKRGQDVALRCDPISGHVSLFWYQQALGQGPEFLTYFQNEAQLDKSGLPSDRFFAERPEGSVSTLKIQRTQQEDSAVYLCASSLQGGTYNSPLHFGNGTRLTVT.

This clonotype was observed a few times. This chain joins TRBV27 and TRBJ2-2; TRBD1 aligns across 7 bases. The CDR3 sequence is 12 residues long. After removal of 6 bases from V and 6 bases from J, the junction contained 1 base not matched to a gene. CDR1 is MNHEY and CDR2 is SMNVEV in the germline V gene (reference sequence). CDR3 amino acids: CASRQGSGELFF. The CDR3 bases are TGTGCCAGCAGACAGGGGTCCGGGGAGCTGTTTTTT.

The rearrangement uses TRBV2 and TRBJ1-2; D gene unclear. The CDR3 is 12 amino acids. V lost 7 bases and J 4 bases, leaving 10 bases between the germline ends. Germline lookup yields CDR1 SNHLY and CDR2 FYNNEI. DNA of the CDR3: TGTGCCAGCATCCGCGGCGGCTATGGCTACACCTTC. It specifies CASIRGGYGYTF.

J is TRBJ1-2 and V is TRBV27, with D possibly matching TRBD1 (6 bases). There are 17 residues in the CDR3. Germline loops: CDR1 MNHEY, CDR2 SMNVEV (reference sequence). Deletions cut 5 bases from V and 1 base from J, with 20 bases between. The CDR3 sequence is CASSPFAGAEDNYGYTF. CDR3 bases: TGTGCCAGCAGTCCGTTCGCGGGGGCGGAAGATAACTATGGCTACACCTTC.

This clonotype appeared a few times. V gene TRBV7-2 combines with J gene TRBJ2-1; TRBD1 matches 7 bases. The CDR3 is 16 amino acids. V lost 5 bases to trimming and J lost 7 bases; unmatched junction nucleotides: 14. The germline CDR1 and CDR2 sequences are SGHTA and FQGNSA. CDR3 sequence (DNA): TGTGCCAGCAGCCCCAGCTACAGGGGTGAAAGGAATGAGCAGTTCTTC. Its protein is CASSPSYRGERNEQFF.

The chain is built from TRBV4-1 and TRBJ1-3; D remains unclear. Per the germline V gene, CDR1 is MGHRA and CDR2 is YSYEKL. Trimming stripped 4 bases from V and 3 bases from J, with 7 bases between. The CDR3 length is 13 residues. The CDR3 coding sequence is TGCGCCAGCAGCCCCGAATATGGAAACACCATATATTTT. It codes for CASSPEYGNTIYF.

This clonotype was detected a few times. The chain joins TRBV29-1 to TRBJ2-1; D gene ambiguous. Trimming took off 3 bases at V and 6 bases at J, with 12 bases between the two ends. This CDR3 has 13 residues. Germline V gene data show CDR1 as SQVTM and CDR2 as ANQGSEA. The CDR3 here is CSVDRSGGNEQFF. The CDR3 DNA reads TGCAGCGTTGACAGGTCGGGTGGCAATGAGCAGTTCTTC.

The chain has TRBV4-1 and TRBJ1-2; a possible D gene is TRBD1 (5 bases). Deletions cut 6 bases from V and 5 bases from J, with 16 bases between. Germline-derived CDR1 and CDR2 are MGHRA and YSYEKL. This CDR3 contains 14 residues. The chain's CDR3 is CASRDQGGGYGYTF. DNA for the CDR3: TGCGCCAGCAGAGACCAGGGAGGAGGATATGGCTACACCTTC.

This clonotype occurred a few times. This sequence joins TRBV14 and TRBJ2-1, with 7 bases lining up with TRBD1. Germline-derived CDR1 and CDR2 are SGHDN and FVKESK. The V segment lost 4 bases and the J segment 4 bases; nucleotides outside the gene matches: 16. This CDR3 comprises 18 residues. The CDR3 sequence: CASSRQGSNGIGYNEQFF. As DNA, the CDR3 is TGTGCCAGCAGCCGACAGGGTTCGAATGGGATCGGGTACAATGAGCAGTTCTTC.

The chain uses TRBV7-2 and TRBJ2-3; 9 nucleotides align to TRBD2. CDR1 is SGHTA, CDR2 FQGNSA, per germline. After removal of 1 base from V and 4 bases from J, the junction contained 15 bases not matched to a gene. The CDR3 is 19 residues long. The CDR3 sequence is CASSLVRLLAGGSPDTQYF. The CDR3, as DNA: TGTGCCAGCAGCTTAGTCCGATTACTAGCGGGTGGCTCCCCAGATACGCAGTATTTT.

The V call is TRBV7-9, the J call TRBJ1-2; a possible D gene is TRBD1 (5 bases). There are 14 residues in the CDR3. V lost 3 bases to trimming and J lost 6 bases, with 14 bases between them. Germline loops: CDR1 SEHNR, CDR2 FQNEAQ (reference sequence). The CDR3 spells CASSFDGGVHGYTF. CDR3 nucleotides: TGTGCCAGCAGCTTCGACGGGGGAGTCCATGGCTACACCTTC. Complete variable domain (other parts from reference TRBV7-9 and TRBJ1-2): DTGVSQNPRHKITKRGQNVTFRCDPISEHNRLYWYRQTLGQGPEFLTYFQNEAQLEKSRLLSDRFSAERPKGSFSTLEIQRTEQGDSAMYLCASSFDGGVHGYTFGSGTRLTVV.

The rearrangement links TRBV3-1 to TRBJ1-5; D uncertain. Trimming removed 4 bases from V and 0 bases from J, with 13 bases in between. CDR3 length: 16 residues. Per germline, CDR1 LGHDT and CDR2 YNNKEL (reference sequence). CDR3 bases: TGTGCCAGCAGCCCCTCGGGCAGTTATAGCAATCAGCCCCAGCATTTT. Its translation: CASSPSGSYSNQPQHF.

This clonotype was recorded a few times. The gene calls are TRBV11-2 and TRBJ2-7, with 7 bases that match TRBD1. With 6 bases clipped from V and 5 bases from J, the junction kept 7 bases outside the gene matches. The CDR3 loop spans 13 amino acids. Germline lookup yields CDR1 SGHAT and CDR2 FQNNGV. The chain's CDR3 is CASRYLDRDEQYF. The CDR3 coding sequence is TGTGCCAGCAGATACCTCGACAGGGACGAGCAGTACTTC.

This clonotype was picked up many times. The CDR3 loop reads CASSLAIPRTGKRTGGPWGDTQYF. DNA for the CDR3: TGTGCCAGCAGCTTAGCCATCCCACGTACAGGGAAGAGAACCGGAGGACCATGGGGAGATACGCAGTATTTT. The chain couples TRBV7-2 to TRBJ2-3, with D perhaps matching TRBD1 (6 bases). V lost 0 bases, J lost 5 bases, and 39 bases lay in between. This CDR3 comprises 24 residues. The germline V gene has CDR1 SGHTA and CDR2 FQGNSA.

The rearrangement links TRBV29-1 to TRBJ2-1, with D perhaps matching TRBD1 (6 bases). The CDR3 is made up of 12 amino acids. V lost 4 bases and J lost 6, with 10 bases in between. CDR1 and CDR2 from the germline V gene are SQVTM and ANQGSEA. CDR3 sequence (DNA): TGCAGCGTTGGGTTAGGGGGCAATGAGCAGTTCTTC. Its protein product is CSVGLGGNEQFF.

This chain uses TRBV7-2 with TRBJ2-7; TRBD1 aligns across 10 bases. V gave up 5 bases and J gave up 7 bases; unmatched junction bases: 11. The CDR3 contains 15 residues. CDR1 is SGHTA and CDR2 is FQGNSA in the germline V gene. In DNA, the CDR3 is TGTGCCAGCAGCCAGCCGGGGACAGGGGTCGGGGAGCAGTACTTC. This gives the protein CASSQPGTGVGEQYF.

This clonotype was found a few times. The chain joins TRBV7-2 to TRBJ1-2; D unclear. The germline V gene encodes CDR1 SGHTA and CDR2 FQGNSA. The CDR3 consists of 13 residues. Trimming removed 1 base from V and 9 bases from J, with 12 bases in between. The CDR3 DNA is TGTGCCAGCAGCTTAGGGGCCATAGCTAGCTACACCTTC. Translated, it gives CASSLGAIASYTF.

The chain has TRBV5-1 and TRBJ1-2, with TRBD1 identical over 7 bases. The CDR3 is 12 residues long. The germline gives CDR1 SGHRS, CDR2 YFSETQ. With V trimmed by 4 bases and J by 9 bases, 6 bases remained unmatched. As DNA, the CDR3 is TGCGCCAGCAGCCAAGCAGGGGGAAGCTACACCTTC. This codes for CASSQAGGSYTF.